The 8 T cell receptor beta chains listed next were all sequenced from one sample in a study of beta chain features in type 1 diabetes. The whole isolated RNA underwent reverse transcription, so sequencing captured expressed TCRB transcripts. Only in-frame clones appear in the TCRdb table, and some are missing; sequencing was by immunoSEQ multiplex PCR. This table has about 470,000 clones, around 30% appearing once. The specimen was naive CD4+ T cells from blood. These receptors originate from a man aged 18 to 29 in good health.

V is TRBV29-1 and J is TRBJ2-2; no clear D gene. The CDR3 totals 13 residues. CDR1 is SQVTM, CDR2 ANQGSEA, per germline. Trimming removed 7 bases at V and 8 bases at J, with 17 bases between. CDR3 protein: CSGVWPAEGELFF. The CDR3 DNA follows: TGCAGCGGTGTTTGGCCAGCAGAGGGGGAGCTGTTTTTT.

This clone was seen only a few times. CDR3 residues: CACSSARSSYEQYF. CDR3 coding DNA: TGTGCCTGTTCCTCCGCGCGGAGCTCCTACGAGCAGTACTTC. The chain employs TRBV30 and TRBJ2-7; D is undetermined. The CDR3 has 14 residues. Germline CDR1 and CDR2: GTSNPN and SVGIG (reference sequence). V was shortened by 6 bases and J by 0 bases, with 15 bases between the two germline ends. The full variable domain, its missing parts supplied by reference TRBV30 and TRBJ2-7, is SQTIHQWPATLVQPVGSPLSLECTVEGTSNPNLYWYRQAAGRGLQLLFYSVGIGQISSEVPQNLSASRPQDRQFILSSKKLLLSDSGFYLCACSSARSSYEQYFGPGTRLTVT.

The chain carries TRBV6-5 and TRBJ1-1; no clear D. V shed 7 bases and J shed 5 bases, with 11 bases lying between them. CDR1 and CDR2 from the germline V gene are MNHEY and SVGAGI. The CDR3 is 12 amino acids. CDR3 region: CASTNEKTEAFF. The CDR3 DNA follows: TGTGCCAGCACCAACGAGAAGACTGAAGCTTTCTTT.

This clone showed up just a few times. The rearrangement joins TRBV30 to TRBJ2-7, with 9 bases that match TRBD1. CDR3 length: 13 residues. The germline CDR1 and CDR2 sequences are GTSNPN and SVGIG (reference sequence). The trim removed 5 bases at V and 6 bases at J, leaving 8 bases unmatched. The CDR3: CAWAGTGFSEQYF. CDR3 DNA: TGTGCCTGGGCCGGGACAGGGTTCTCCGAGCAGTACTTC.

This clone was seen a handful of times. The CDR3 loop reads CASTKTSAADTQYF. CDR3 DNA sequence: TGTGCCAGTACCAAGACTAGCGCGGCAGATACGCAGTATTTT. J is TRBJ2-3 and V is TRBV19; TRBD2 aligns across 8 bases. J lost 4 bases, V lost 7 bases, and 7 bases had no gene match. CDR1 LNHDA and CDR2 SQIVND come from the germline V gene (reference sequence). This CDR3 spans 14 amino acids.

The rearrangement links TRBV7-2 to TRBJ1-5; the D gene is possibly TRBD1 (5 bases). Germline V gives CDR1 SGHTA, CDR2 FQGNSA. The length of the CDR3 is 14 residues. The ends were cut back, 1 base at V and 4 bases at J, with 8 bases in the middle. The CDR3 DNA sequence: TGTGCCAGCAGCTTAGAGACAGTGAATCAGCCCCAGCATTTT. It translates to CASSLETVNQPQHF.

The rearrangement links TRBV7-9 to TRBJ2-4, with D unclear. Germline V gene data show CDR1 as SEHNR and CDR2 as FQNEAQ (reference sequence). The CDR3 is 14 residues long. V was shortened by 7 bases and J by 0 bases, with 10 bases between the two germline ends. The CDR3 spells CASIPPLAKNIQYF. CDR3 in DNA: TGTGCCAGCATCCCCCCGCTAGCCAAAAACATTCAGTACTTC.

CDR3 in DNA: TGTGCCAGCAGCGAAGGGACTAGCGGAGCATACAATGAGCAGTTCTTC. It yields the protein CASSEGTSGAYNEQFF. This rearrangement joins TRBV9 to TRBJ2-1; 11 bases align to TRBD2. J gave up 4 bases and V 3 bases, and 6 bases lay outside the gene matches. The germline gives CDR1 SGDLS, CDR2 YYNGEE. The CDR3 loop spans 16 amino acids.